This is a list of T cell receptor beta chains from one sample in a study of blood T cell repertoires in COVID-19. Sequencing was performed with immunoSEQ multiplex PCR; in TCRdb, only in-frame clones are kept and a portion is missing. This table has more than 300,000 clones, around 87% appearing once. The sample consisted of peripheral blood. The receptors stem from a woman in her twenties or thirties with COVID-19, enrolled during active disease. Both conserved end residues are part of each CDR3. The D gene is left open where the match is weak. Size tells how often a clone was seen (once, few, many) or the class of an expanded clone, and some rows leave it out.

V,D,J,size,DNA,CDR3
TRBV9,TRBD2,TRBJ2-7,-,TGTGCCAGCAGCGTAGGGAGTGCGGGAGTTCCCGAGCAGTACTTC,CASSVGSAGVPEQYF
TRBV25-1,-,TRBJ1-2,-,TGTGCCAGCAGGGCCAAAACCGGCCCCCGGAGCAACCACTATGGCTACACCTTC,CASRAKTGPRSNHYGYTF
TRBV6-5,-,TRBJ1-1,-,TGTGCCAGCAGCGCGCAGGGGTTGAACACTGAAGCTTTCTTT,CASSAQGLNTEAFF
TRBV6-2/TRBV6-3,TRBD1,TRBJ1-1,-,TGTGCCAGCAGTAACACACCTGGACAGGGGCGGGACACTGAAGCTTTCTTT,CASSNTPGQGRDTEAFF
TRBV21-1,-,TRBJ2-7,-,TGTGCCAGCAGCAACCGGACAACTACCTACGAGCAGTACTTC,CASSNRTTTYEQYF
TRBV6-5,-,TRBJ1-4,-,TGTGCCAGCAGTTCCGCGGGACCGACGAATGAAAAACTGTTTTTT,CASSSAGPTNEKLFF
TRBV6-5,-,TRBJ2-7,-,TGTGCCAGCAGAGGAGGGCCCTACGAGCAGTACTTC,CASRGGPYEQYF
TRBV5-1,-,TRBJ1-1,-,TGCGCCAGCAGCTCAGGGTTGAACACTGAAGCTTTCTTT,CASSSGLNTEAFF
TRBV6-1,-,TRBJ1-4,-,TGTGCCAGCAGTGAAATACTCTCGTCGAGTGCGGCTGAAAAACTGTTTTTT,CASSEILSSSAAEKLFF
TRBV19,TRBD1,TRBJ1-1,-,TGTGCCAGTACCACAGGGGTTATAACTGAAGCTTTCTTT,CASTTGVITEAFF
TRBV7-2,TRBD2,TRBJ2-3,-,TGTGCCAGCAGCCTAACGGCTAGCGGGGCCGGGACAGATACGCAGTATTTT,CASSLTASGAGTDTQYF
TRBV27,TRBD1,TRBJ1-6,-,TGTGCCAGCAGTACCTTGACAGGGAGCTCCTATAATTCACCCCTCCACTTT,CASSTLTGSSYNSPLHF
TRBV5-1,TRBD1,TRBJ2-1,-,TGCGCCAGCAGCTTGGGACAGGGGGCTTACAATGAGCAGTTCTTC,CASSLGQGAYNEQFF
TRBV3-1/TRBV3-2,-,TRBJ1-4,-,TGTGCCAGCTCCCGGGGGGTGAGTGAAAAACTGTTTTTT,CASSRGVSEKLFF
TRBV12-3/TRBV12-4,TRBD1,TRBJ2-5,-,TGTGCCAGCAGTACGGACAGGGTTCAGTACTTC,CASSTDRVQYF
TRBV2,TRBD2,TRBJ2-1,-,TGTGCCAGCAGTTGGACTAGCGGTTACAATGAGCAGTTCTTC,CASSWTSGYNEQFF
TRBV11-2,-,TRBJ2-3,few,TGTGCCAGCAGCGTATCCCCTAGCGCGCCGAATGGGCAGTATTTT,CASSVSPSAPNGQYF